The sequence of this TCR beta chain was determined in a study of T cell responses to AZD1222 COVID-19 vaccine (dated by TCRdb to the early 2020s). For context, the study as a whole: A total of just over 230 trial participants underwent TCR sequencing, of whom about 200 received two doses of AZD1222 and about 25 received two doses of the MenACWY control vaccine. Trial participants were enrolled by age into subgroups of 18-55, 56-69 and 70-plus years, and 148, 28 and 57 TCR-sequenced participants, respectively, were included in these subgroups. Here is what the overall study found, with its caveats: Conclusions about previously exposed vaccinees were limited because only six or seven AZD1222 recipients were SARS-CoV-2 seropositive at baseline. Because no samples from the day 14 peak response were available, repertoires could be characterized only after the peak T cell response. After two AZD1222 doses, spike-specific TCR breadth and depth were significantly higher than at day 0 and than in MenACWY recipients. The vaccine-associated CD4 TCRs covered the entire spike protein, and the dominant responses fell in regions 160-218 and 743-854. The 56-69-year group was small, and its depth increase did not reach significance, likely because of low power. Participants were mostly white British and included more females than males, and it was suggested by the authors that clonal diversity may have been underestimated. Nearly half of unique spike-specific TCRs reportedly recognized epitopes outside regions mutated in the B.1.351 and B.1.1.7 variants.

The CDR3 holds 16 amino acids from the cysteine to the phenylalanine. Only the CDR3 part of the read is kept: 48 bases, read in frame from the first base. V is trimmed back by 2 bases and J by 7 bases, and the junction contains 13 bases that no gene match accounts for. The germline V gene encodes CDR1 MNHNY and CDR2 SVGAGI (reference sequence). About this clone itself: No antigen is known for it. No base quality values were provided; no much bigger clone lies one nucleotide off.

The CDR3 regions of human TCRbeta chains were subjected to immunosequencing. On the study's bioinformatics: TCRs in the repertoires were compared against a reference library of SARS-CoV-2-specific TCRs that had been generated with the MIRA antigen-specificity platform. Breadth was defined as the fraction of unique TCRs that were SARS-CoV-2-associated. Depth was defined as the fraction of total T cells that were SARS-CoV-2-associated. Using the MIRA data, each spike-specific TCR was assigned both to the spike region to which the TCR was reactive and to a CD4 or CD8 class. Log10-transformed breadth and depth values were compared by one-way ANOVA with Sidak's multiple comparisons tests. The source is immuneACCESS, and TCRdb retained only in-frame sequences with V and J called. Part of the clones is not carried over; for the studies checked, unresolved V genes explain less than half of this, and the remainder is unexplained. That table furnishes V, J and clone size, whereas the DNA furnished D and trimming. The sample yields roughly 200,000 clones; just under 95% were counted once. Together, the top ten hold around 0.96% of the sample.

In light of the paper, this sample's time point label describes: about 28 days (+/-7) after the second vaccine dose. According to the study, the label for this sample's treatment or condition signals: meningococcal conjugate vaccine given as trial control. Vaccinee samples were obtained from the UK trials COV001 and COV002, which included a single-blind randomized controlled phase 2/3 trial of AZD1222 (ChAdOx1 nCoV-19) in healthy adults. For TCRbeta chain sequencing, PBMC samples were collected from trial participants at day 0 and at day 28 after the second dose. The origin of this receptor is an adult who received the MenACWY meningococcal vaccine as a control. The sequences come from peripheral blood, collected 28 days after the second dose of the MenACWY control vaccine. The chain uses TRBV6-6 and TRBJ2-7, with TRBD1 matching 8 junction bases. The bases are TGTGCCAGCAGTTACCCTGGGACAGGCCGGAGGGGGGAGCAGTACTTC. It is translated as CASSYPGTGRRGEQYF.